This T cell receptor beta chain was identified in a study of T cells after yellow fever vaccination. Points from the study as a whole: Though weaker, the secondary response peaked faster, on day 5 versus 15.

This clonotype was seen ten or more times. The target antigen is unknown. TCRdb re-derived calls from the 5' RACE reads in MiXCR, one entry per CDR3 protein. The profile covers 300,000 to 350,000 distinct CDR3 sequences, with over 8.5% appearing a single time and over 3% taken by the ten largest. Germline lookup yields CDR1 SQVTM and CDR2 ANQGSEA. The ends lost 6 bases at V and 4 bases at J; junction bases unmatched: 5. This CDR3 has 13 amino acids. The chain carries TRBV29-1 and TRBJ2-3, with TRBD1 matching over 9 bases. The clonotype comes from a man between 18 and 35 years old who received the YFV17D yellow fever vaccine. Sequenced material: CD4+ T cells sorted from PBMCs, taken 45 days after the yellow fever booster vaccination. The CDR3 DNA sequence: TGCAGCGTCTACAGGGGGCTGCCAGATACGCAGTATTTT. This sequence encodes CSVYRGLPDTQYF.